This TCR beta chain derives from a study of blood T cells in healthy people across ages (dated by TCRdb to between 2014 and 2017). In the study overall: In model experiments, roughly one uniquely barcoded TCR beta cDNA molecule per two T cells was captured by template switching. The donors were divided into four age groups: young (average approximately 17 years), middle-aged (about 41), aged (approximately 62) and long-lived (82). Donors of different ages were randomly distributed across sequencing lanes to avoid experimental bias. The study measured age-related changes in TCR beta repertoire diversity using deep sequencing normalized with unique cDNA molecular identifiers. For two donors (one aged 18 to 30 and one aged 80 or older), the study analyzed two additional independent replicas of 1 million unique cDNA reads from the same blood draw.

Paper-wide results and their limitations: Observed TCR beta diversity per million T cells fell roughly linearly with age, and a significant reduction was already apparent by age roughly 40. Because profiling used bulk unsorted PBMCs, naive and antigen-experienced compartments could not be compared conclusively. Estimates of total diversity based on one million sequenced T cells were considered lower bounds and underestimates. Because the CMV infection status of the donors was unknown, age-related changes in expanded clonotypes may potentially have been confounded. Compared with the aged group, more naive CD4+ T cells, fewer expanded clones and increased TCR diversity were shown by the long-lived group, suggesting age selection. A strong correlation was found between observed TCR beta diversity and the percentage of naive T cells measured by flow cytometry.

The donors were a few dozen Caucasian individuals from Russia, aged 6 to 90 years, who were systemically healthy. Ten milliliters of peripheral blood were collected from each donor into EDTA-treated Vacutainer tubes. Ficoll-Paque density-gradient centrifugation was used to isolate PBMCs, with at least 7 million per sample. Trizol reagent was used to extract total RNA from PBMCs, with at least 5 micrograms per sample. For every donor, flow cytometry on a PBMC aliquot measured the percentage of naive CD45RAhigh/CD27high T cells. CDR1 and CDR2 are read off the germline V gene as SGHAT and FQNNGV. The germline ends are 16 bases apart after V is trimmed by 5 bases and J by 1 base. CDR3 length: 16 amino acids, cysteine to phenylalanine. Only the CDR3 part of the read is kept: 48 bases, read in frame from the first base. Receptor libraries were prepared by 5' RACE. Sequencing was carried out with an Illumina HiSeq 2500. A second PCR of about 6 to 11 cycles was performed with a sample-barcoded 5' primer and a J-beta primer mix. A unique molecular identifier was introduced onto each TCR beta cDNA molecule by a template-switch 5' adaptor carrying 12 random nucleotides. Each sample yielded at least 3 million CDR3-containing paired-end reads. First-strand cDNA synthesis was performed from all RNA using the Mint cDNA synthesis kit, with priming by a TRBC-specific oligonucleotide. All cDNA was treated with uracil-DNA glycosylase and then went through a first 18-cycle PCR with the universal primers M1SS and BC2_uni_R. The paper's data handling went like this. For normalization, 1 million high-quality reads were randomly selected from each sample, with every read carrying a distinct molecular identifier. Reads with shared molecular identifiers were discarded instead of being binned into consensus sequences. MiTCR, run with a Q25 quality threshold and the strictest error-elimination algorithm, handled CDR3 identification, clonotype clustering and error correction. Lower-bound total TCR beta diversity was estimated with a nonparametric unseen species model using Euler transformation. TCRdb ran its own pipeline on the public reads, namely fastp trimming at Q25 and MiXCR clone calling, and kept in-frame beta chains. Records with the same CDR3 protein are collapsed into one entry carrying the most frequent genes and DNA. The authors' filters were not applied to this entry. For this sample there are roughly 680,000 distinct CDR3 sequences; 20% to 25% appear just once. The ten top clones hold more than 3% of the sample.

This clonotype was found a few times. Its antigen specificity is not known. Per-base qualities were not stored, and no clone one base away is much larger. The source is a man aged 70 or older in good health. Input material: blood. The sequence links TRBV11-2 to TRBJ2-3; confidence is insufficient to name the D gene. The CDR3 has the sequence CASSLTRAPGTDTQYF. Here is the DNA: TGTGCCAGCAGCCTAACCCGGGCGCCCGGCACAGATACGCAGTATTTT.